This is a list of T cell receptor beta chains from one sample in a study of blood T cell repertoires in COVID-19. Only in-frame clones appear in the TCRdb table, and some are missing; sequencing was by immunoSEQ multiplex PCR. The data show about 140,000 clones, around 86% seen once. The sequencing input was PBMCs or T cells enriched from blood (not recorded which). Every receptor here comes from a man over 45 who had recovered from COVID-19. The CDR3 runs from the conserved cysteine through the conserved F or W. A D gene is named only where the DNA matches it firmly. Size is omitted from some rows. Given values are once, few, many or a class for expanded clones.

length	size	V	J	D	DNA	CDR3
15	NA	TRBV11-3	TRBJ1-1	TRBD1	TGTGCCAGCAGCCCAGGGACAGGGAAACGGACTGAAGCTTTCTTT	CASSPGTGKRTEAFF
12	NA	TRBV19	TRBJ1-4	NA	TGTGCCAGTAGTATTGGGGGGAAAAAACTGTTTTTT	CASSIGGKKLFF
14	NA	TRBV7-2	TRBJ1-5	NA	TGTGCCAGCAGCTTAGACAGGTTCAATCAGCCCCAGCATTTT	CASSLDRFNQPQHF
15	NA	TRBV28	TRBJ1-2	NA	TGTGCCAGCAGTTTCTCTTCGTGGCAGGGAAAAGGCTACACCTTC	CASSFSSWQGKGYTF
15	NA	TRBV5-4	TRBJ2-7	TRBD1	TGTGCCAGCAGCCTCACCGGGACAGGGACCTACGAGCAGTACTTC	CASSLTGTGTYEQYF
12	NA	TRBV12-3/TRBV12-4	TRBJ1-2	NA	TGTGCCAGCAGTACAGTGGGTGGTCGCTACACCTTC	CASSTVGGRYTF
14	NA	TRBV7-2	TRBJ2-1	NA	TGTGCCAGCAGCTTAGGGCTCTCCTACAATGAGCAGTTCTTC	CASSLGLSYNEQFF
17	NA	TRBV7-3	TRBJ2-2	TRBD1	TGTGCCAGCAGCCTAGGGATGGGACAGGGGGCGAGCGGGGAGCTGTTTTTT	CASSLGMGQGASGELFF
14	NA	TRBV5-6	TRBJ1-6	NA	TGTGCCAGCAGCTCAACAGGGCCCTCATCACCCCTCCACTTT	CASSSTGPSSPLHF
16	few	TRBV28	TRBJ2-7	TRBD1	TGTGCCAGCAGTTTCCCCCTCAGGACAGGGGGCTACGAGCAGTACTTC	CASSFPLRTGGYEQYF
15	NA	TRBV5-4	TRBJ2-2	TRBD2	TGTGCCAGCAGCCCTGGGAGGGAGGGCACCGGGGAGCTGTTTTTT	CASSPGREGTGELFF
13	NA	TRBV29-1	TRBJ1-1	TRBD1	TGCAGCGTTGATCGGGACAGGAACACTGAAGCTTTCTTT	CSVDRDRNTEAFF
14	NA	TRBV11-2	TRBJ2-3	NA	TGTGCCAGCAGCCCCCGACAGTTTACAGATACGCAGTATTTT	CASSPRQFTDTQYF
16	NA	TRBV7-3	TRBJ2-1	TRBD2	TGTGCCAGCAGCTTAGGACGGCTAGCGGGAAATAATGAGCAGTTCTTC	CASSLGRLAGNNEQFF
16	NA	TRBV2	TRBJ2-3	TRBD2	TGTGCCAGCACCTCCCAGGGCGGGAGGTCGGCAGATACGCAGTATTTT	CASTSQGGRSADTQYF
15	NA	TRBV9	TRBJ1-6	NA	TGTGCCAGCAGCGCCGGGGTAGGGTTTGCTTCACCCCTCCACTTT	CASSAGVGFASPLHF
13	few	TRBV18	TRBJ2-5	NA	TGTGCCACCGGCGGTAACTTACAAGAGACCCAGTACTTC	CATGGNLQETQYF
16	NA	TRBV3-1/TRBV3-2	TRBJ2-7	NA	TGTGCCAGCAGCCAAGATGGACTCCGTGGAGCCTACGAGCAGTACTTC	CASSQDGLRGAYEQYF
16	NA	TRBV15	TRBJ2-5	NA	TGTGCCACCAGCAGGAGCCTGACTACCCCCCCAGAGACCCAGTACTTC	CATSRSLTTPPETQYF
14	NA	TRBV18	TRBJ1-2	TRBD1	TGTGCCAGCTCACCCCAGGGGGCAAACTATGGCTACACCTTC	CASSPQGANYGYTF
14	NA	TRBV18	TRBJ2-3	TRBD1	TGTGCCAGCTCACAACAGGGGTCGCGAGATACGCAGTATTTT	CASSQQGSRDTQYF
14	NA	TRBV5-1	TRBJ2-7	NA	TGCGCCAGCAGCTTTGATACTTTCGTCTACGAGCAGTACTTC	CASSFDTFVYEQYF
16	NA	TRBV7-9	TRBJ1-1	NA	TGTGCCAGCAGCAATTTGAGGGCCCAACTGAAGACTGAAGCTTTCTTT	CASSNLRAQLKTEAFF
17	NA	TRBV6-2/TRBV6-3	TRBJ1-3	NA	TGTGCCAGCAGTTACCCCCGGGACTTCAGCTCTGGAAACACCATATATTTT	CASSYPRDFSSGNTIYF
14	NA	TRBV7-2	TRBJ2-5	TRBD1	TGTGCCAGCAGCTGGGACAGCAGCGTAGAGACCCAGTACTTC	CASSWDSSVETQYF
14	NA	TRBV5-4	TRBJ2-5	NA	TGTGCCAGCAGCCCGGACAGTCAACAAGAGACCCAGTACTTC	CASSPDSQQETQYF